This TCR beta chain derives from a study of chemoradiotherapy in HPV16-positive cancers. For the study at large: Candidate HPV-specific clones and shared TCR motifs came from two HPV16-positive patients.

Sequenced by immunoSEQ multiplex PCR; TCRdb stores in-frame clones only, minus some. The data show about 8,100 clones, with 65% to 80% seen just once and less than 25% held by the top ten. The V segment lost 7 bases and the J segment 4 bases; nucleotides outside the gene matches: 4. The CDR3 spans 13 residues. From germline, CDR1 is SGHTA and CDR2 FQGNSA. This clone appeared once. The rearrangement joins TRBV7-2 to TRBJ1-2, with TRBD1 matching over 9 bases. Collection took place from a patient who underwent chemoradiotherapy. The origin of this receptor is a human donor with HPV-associated anogenital cancer. The CDR3 loop reads CASTWDRVYGYTF. DNA of the CDR3: TGTGCCAGCACTTGGGACAGGGTCTATGGCTACACCTTC.